What follows are 20 T cell receptor beta chains derived from one specimen sequenced in a study of T cell responses to AZD1222 COVID-19 vaccine. Clones were read by immunoSEQ multiplex PCR, and TCRdb kept only the in-frame ones, dropping some. Of under 300,000 clones in the sample, over 85% were seen once. The specimen comprised peripheral blood, sampled on day 0 of AZD1222 vaccination. The receptors here all came from an adult in good health.

This sequence joins TRBV27 and TRBJ1-4; no reliable D call. There are 13 residues in the CDR3. Germline V CDR1 and CDR2: MNHEY, SMNVEV (reference sequence). The V end lost 3 bases, the J end lost 11 bases, and 13 bases lay between the germline ends. The CDR3 nucleotides are TGTGCCAGCAGTTTTGGCGGCAGCCGGAAACTGTTTTTT. This codes for CASSFGGSRKLFF.

Turning to this clone: One junction end does not reproduce the germline sequence, and a read error may be involved. CDR3 residues: CSVGLGGPRF. CDR3 nucleotides: TGCAGCGTTGGTTTGGGGGGGCCCAGATTT. J is TRBJ1-1 and V is TRBV29-1; tentative D call: TRBD1 (6 bases). Germline CDR1 and CDR2: SQVTM and ANQGSEA. This CDR3 has 10 amino acids.

The J gene is TRBJ2-4, the V gene TRBV7-9; a possible D gene is TRBD2 (6 bases). The germline V and J ends were trimmed by 8 bases and 1 base, with 21 bases remaining between them. CDR3 length: 17 amino acids. CDR1 is SEHNR, CDR2 FQNEAQ, per germline (reference sequence). DNA for the CDR3: TGTGCCAGCGGGACCGGGCAGGGCGGAGGGGCCAAAAACATTCAGTACTTC. Protein product: CASGTGQGGGAKNIQYF.

The CDR3 bases are TGTGCCAGCAGCTTAAAGGTCCTGGGCTCTGGGGCCAACGTCCTGACTTTC. Its translation is CASSLKVLGSGANVLTF. The V gene is TRBV7-3, the J gene TRBJ2-6; the D is unclear. Germline V gives CDR1 SGHTA, CDR2 FQGTGA. The CDR3 is 17 residues long. Trimming left V 1 base short and J 0 bases short, with 10 bases between. The full variable domain, its missing parts supplied by reference TRBV7-3 and TRBJ2-6, is GAGVSQTPSNKVTEKGKYVELRCDPISGHTALYWYRQSLGQGPEFLIYFQGTGAADDSGLPNDRFFAVRPEGSVSTLKIQRTERGDSAVYLCASSLKVLGSGANVLTFGAGSRLTVL.

The chain has TRBV19 and TRBJ2-7, with unresolved D. CDR3 length equals 14 residues. V was cut by 3 bases and J by 1 base, with 10 bases left in between. Germline CDR1 LNHDA, CDR2 SQIVND (reference sequence). CDR3 region: CASSMIGRSYEQYF. The DNA of the CDR3 is TGTGCCAGTAGTATGATCGGCCGATCCTACGAGCAGTACTTC. Drawing the rest from reference TRBV19 and TRBJ2-7, the complete variable domain is DGGITQSPKYLFRKEGQNVTLSCEQNLNHDAMYWYRQDPGQGLRLIYYSQIVNDFQKGDIAEGYSVSREKKESFPLTVTSAQKNPTAFYLCASSMIGRSYEQYFGPGTRLTVT.

The rearrangement uses TRBV3-1 (or the pseudogene TRBV3-2) and TRBJ1-3; unclear D gene. Per germline, CDR1 LGHDT and CDR2 YNNKEL (reference sequence). Trimming cost V 4 bases and J 8 bases, with 12 bases left between them. The CDR3 extends over 13 amino acids. The CDR3 DNA sequence: TGTGCCAGCAGCCCTAACTCTCTCGACACCATATATTTT. This codes for CASSPNSLDTIYF.

The chain recombines TRBV5-1 with TRBJ2-7; 13 bases map to TRBD2. The V gene end was trimmed by 4 bases and the J gene end by 3 bases; junction bases not matched to a gene: 4. This CDR3 has 15 residues. Germline loops: CDR1 SGHRS, CDR2 YFSETQ. This CDR3 is CASSVGLAGIYEQYF. The DNA of the CDR3 is TGCGCCAGCAGCGTGGGACTAGCGGGGATCTACGAGCAGTACTTC.

This clone was counted once. The chain has TRBV7-8 and TRBJ2-4; perhaps TRBD2 as D (6 bases). CDR3 length: 19 residues. In germline, CDR1 is SGHVS, CDR2 FQNEAQ. Trimming left V 5 bases short and J 0 bases short, with 23 bases between. CDR3 DNA sequence: TGTGCCAGCAGCCGAGGAGATACTCCCATCGGGGGAGCCAAAAACATTCAGTACTTC. Encoded protein: CASSRGDTPIGGAKNIQYF.

The CDR3 nucleotides read TGTGCCAGCACTGAGGCGGCGGGTGGCTACACCTTC. Protein product: CASTEAAGGYTF. This chain uses TRBV2 with TRBJ1-2; D is unresolved. The V and J ends lost 7 bases and 7 bases respectively, with 13 bases between them. The CDR3 totals 12 residues. Germline CDR1 reads SNHLY; CDR2 reads FYNNEI.

The CDR3 spells CASKGPSGLRGGYTF. DNA for the CDR3: TGTGCCAGCAAAGGACCTTCTGGACTTCGGGGAGGCTACACCTTC. J is TRBJ1-2 and V is TRBV2; D is unclear. This CDR3 has 15 amino acids. The V and J ends lost 7 bases and 8 bases respectively, with 23 bases between them. Per germline, CDR1 SNHLY and CDR2 FYNNEI.

This clone showed up just once. V usage is TRBV28 and J usage is TRBJ2-2; no definite D call. This CDR3 spans 13 amino acids. V was trimmed by 6 bases and J by 2 bases, leaving 7 bases between them. Germline lookup yields CDR1 MDHEN and CDR2 SYDVKM. The CDR3 region is CASRTPNTGELFF. The CDR3 DNA is TGTGCCAGCAGGACACCAAACACCGGGGAGCTGTTTTTT. Based on the CDR3 plus reference TRBV28 and TRBJ2-2, the full variable domain is DVKVTQSSRYLVKRTGEKVFLECVQDMDHENMFWYRQDPGLGLRLIYFSYDVKMKEKGDIPEGYSVSREKKERFSLILESASTNQTSMYLCASRTPNTGELFFGEGSRLTVL.

This chain links TRBV5-6 with TRBJ2-2; perhaps TRBD2 as D (5 bases). Between the trimmed V and J ends, which lost 1 base and 4 bases, there was a span of 14 bases. CDR1 is SGHDT, CDR2 YYEEEE, per germline. The CDR3 covers 16 residues. CDR3 bases: TGTGCCAGCAGCTTGTCGGGCCACGGGGTCACCGGGGAGCTGTTTTTT. Translating it yields CASSLSGHGVTGELFF.

The chain links TRBV7-9 to TRBJ1-2, with D unresolved. Trimming took off 1 base at V and 4 bases at J, with 10 bases between the two ends. This CDR3 contains 14 residues. The V gene's germline CDR1 is SEHNR and CDR2 FQNEAQ (reference sequence). The CDR3 coding sequence is TGTGCCAGCAGCTTAGGCTTCAGTATCTATGGCTACACCTTC. It encodes CASSLGFSIYGYTF.

This sequence joins TRBV12-3 or TRBV12-4 and TRBJ1-1; tentative D call: TRBD1 (5 bases). V was trimmed by 6 bases and J by 6 bases, leaving 11 bases between them. The CDR3 loop spans 12 amino acids. The DNA for the CDR3 is TGTGCCAGCAGCCTTCCCAGGGCTGAAGCTTTCTTT. Encoded protein: CASSLPRAEAFF.

The V gene is TRBV30, the J gene TRBJ1-2; no clear D gene. V was cut by 2 bases and J by 6 bases, with 16 bases left in between. The CDR3 contains 14 residues. CDR1 is GTSNPN, CDR2 SVGIG, per germline (reference sequence). CDR3 coding DNA: TGTGCCTGGAGTTTCACCCGGAGCCTTAATGGCTACACCTTC. Its translation is CAWSFTRSLNGYTF.

The chain couples TRBV6-1 to TRBJ1-5, with D hard to call. CDR1 and CDR2 from the germline V gene are MNHNS and SASEGT. The CDR3 totals 15 residues. V lost 2 bases to trimming and J lost 6 bases, with 14 bases between them. The DNA for the CDR3 is TGTGCCAGCAGTGAAAAAATAGGGTACTCTCAGCCCCAGCATTTT. Amino acid sequence: CASSEKIGYSQPQHF.

This chain links TRBV19 with TRBJ2-1; 7 bases line up with TRBD2. The CDR3 runs to 15 residues. Trimming cost V 10 bases and J 4 bases; bases outside gene matches: 13. Germline lookup yields CDR1 LNHDA and CDR2 SQIVND (reference sequence). The CDR3 region is CAILPPGLPYNEQFF. The CDR3 bases are TGTGCCATCCTTCCCCCGGGACTACCATACAATGAGCAGTTCTTC.

This chain uses TRBV5-1 with TRBJ2-2; possible D gene TRBD1, 5 bases. V lost 2 bases and J 3 bases, leaving 14 bases between the germline ends. CDR1 SGHRS and CDR2 YFSETQ come from the germline V gene. The CDR3 sequence is 16 residues long. CDR3 in amino acids: CASSLGARVDTGELFF. Here the CDR3 DNA reads TGCGCCAGCAGCTTAGGAGCCAGGGTTGACACCGGGGAGCTGTTTTTT.

The chain uses TRBV7-2 and TRBJ2-1, with D perhaps being TRBD1 or TRBD2 (5 bases each). The CDR3 consists of 14 residues. The germline CDR1 and CDR2 sequences are SGHTA and FQGNSA. Trimming left V 4 bases short and J 5 bases short, with 12 bases between. The DNA for the CDR3 is TGTGCCAGCAGCTCGGGACCTCCTAACAATGAGCAGTTCTTC. Its translation is CASSSGPPNNEQFF.

This chain uses TRBV5-1 with TRBJ1-3; 8 bases match TRBD1. The CDR3 consists of 15 residues. V was clipped by 0 bases and J by 8 bases; unmatched bases: 7. CDR1 and CDR2 (germline): SGHRS, YFSETQ. The chain's CDR3 is CASSLGTGRQHTIYF. CDR3 DNA sequence: TGCGCCAGCAGCTTGGGGACAGGGAGACAACACACCATATATTTT.